A selection of T cell receptor beta chains follows, all from one sample in a study of a mutant IDH1 vaccine in newly diagnosed glioma. The table came from immunoSEQ multiplex PCR; TCRdb's copy has only in-frame clones and leaves some out. The profile shows around 78,000 clones, 91% of them singletons. No cognate antigen is known for these TCRs. Sequencing was performed on PBMCs, taken from a glioma patient whose treatment included an IDH1 peptide vaccine. These receptors came from a woman aged 50 to 60 with glioma. Each CDR3 is given without its conserved first and last residue. The D gene is left open where the match is weak. Some rows have no size entry. The others give once, few or many, or a class for an expanded clone.

j_call clone_size cdr3_length d_call v_call cdr3_aa
TRBJ2-7 - 11 - TRBV6-6 ASSYLLVYEQY
TRBJ2-7 - 10 - TRBV6-6 ASSYSGDEQY
TRBJ2-2 - 14 TRBD1 TRBV6-4 ASSDLGGANTGELF
TRBJ1-5 once 13 - TRBV18 ASRSGVHSNQPQH
TRBJ1-1 - 10 - TRBV6-5 ATTDKRAEAF
TRBJ2-7 - 12 - TRBV10-2 ASSEGTFPYEQY
TRBJ2-5 - 11 - TRBV2 ASSGAGRETQY
TRBJ2-1 - 14 - TRBV11-2 ASSRLRARSYNEQF
TRBJ2-2 once 13 TRBD2 TRBV5-5 ASSGGLGNTGELF
TRBJ2-2 - 13 - TRBV28 ASISGTSLPRELF
TRBJ2-7 - 13 TRBD1 TRBV7-9 ASSFPGTGNYEQY
TRBJ2-1 - 14 TRBD1 TRBV28 ASSTYRGRDYNEQF
TRBJ1-2 - 12 TRBD1 TRBV18 ASSPVGQNYGYT
TRBJ2-5 once 14 - TRBV5-6 ASSLMGGAPQETQY
TRBJ1-4 - 14 TRBD1 TRBV6-6 ASSYLTGGLGEKLF
TRBJ2-2 once 12 - TRBV5-6 ASSLAGILRELF
TRBJ2-1 - 12 - TRBV7-3 ASSPRGSYNEQF
TRBJ2-7 - 11 TRBD1 TRBV13 ASSFKGAYEQY
TRBJ1-6 - 11 - TRBV5-1 ASNGDGDSPLH
TRBJ2-7 - 12 TRBD1 TRBV6-6 ASSSPDRGYEQY
TRBJ2-7 - 11 TRBD1 TRBV28 ASKGTVVYEQY
TRBJ2-1 - 12 TRBD2 TRBV5-1 ASSLGLAGAEQF
TRBJ2-7 few 11 - TRBV6-6 ASAGTVSYEQY
TRBJ2-6 - 13 - TRBV28 ASSSDVSGANVLT
TRBJ2-7 once 13 TRBD1 TRBV11-2 ASSLDYRGPYEQY
TRBJ1-4 - 13 - TRBV6-1 ASSLYSATNEKLF
TRBJ2-7 - 12 - TRBV5-6 ASSPWLSGYEQY
TRBJ1-2 - 12 TRBD1 TRBV7-2 ASTQDRAHYGYT
TRBJ2-2 - 14 TRBD2 TRBV7-3 ASSRIAGGVAGELF
TRBJ2-3 - 12 - TRBV9 ASSVVGRTDTQY
TRBJ1-1 - 11 TRBD1 TRBV5-6 ASSWDRGPSAF
TRBJ2-1 - 11 - TRBV7-8 ASSPQALNEQF
TRBJ1-1 - 16 TRBD1 TRBV18 ASSPQNPIQGASTEAF
TRBJ2-2 - 13 - TRBV4-1 ASSPPGRGIGELF
TRBJ2-7 - 10 - TRBV15 ATSRDGYEQY
TRBJ1-2 - 13 - TRBV28 ASSLQGRELGGYT
TRBJ2-7 - 13 TRBD1 TRBV6-5 ASSYSGQGADEQY
TRBJ1-2 - 11 - TRBV7-2 ASSLLPSYGYT
TRBJ2-7 - 13 - TRBV12-5 ASGLVLNRAYEQY
TRBJ2-6 - 13 - TRBV4-1 ASSLTDSGANVLT
TRBJ1-2 few 9 - TRBV7-9 ASSPLYGYT
TRBJ2-5 - 12 - TRBV19 ASNPGQNQETQY
TRBJ2-3 - 11 - TRBV6-5 ATRPTRTDTQY
TRBJ2-5 - 10 - TRBV10-3 AAGPHEETQY
- - 13 TRBD1 TRBV5-4 ASSFDRVGTYEQY
TRBJ1-1 - 9 - TRBV6-5 ASRMSGWAF
TRBJ2-7 - 11 - TRBV5-8 ASSLVSDLEQY
TRBJ1-2 - 12 - TRBV5-1 ASSLAGSLYGYT
TRBJ2-1 - 10 - TRBV2 ASSEYSGAAF
TRBJ2-1 - 11 TRBD1 TRBV7-3 ASSSRGTEEQF
TRBJ2-1 once 13 TRBD2 TRBV12-5 ASGPWVAGGNEQF
TRBJ1-2 - 9 - TRBV20-1 SASVNYGYT
TRBJ1-2 - 13 - TRBV9 ASSVAGGANYGYT
TRBJ2-5 - 12 TRBD1 TRBV9 ASSVMTGGETQY
TRBJ1-2 once 11 - TRBV7-6 ASSPQEDGGYT
TRBJ2-5 - 12 - TRBV5-4 ASSSLGETETQY
TRBJ2-1 once 13 - TRBV27 ASREGPSSYNEQF
TRBJ2-3 - 12 - TRBV5-1 ASSPWDIQDTQY
TRBJ2-6 - 15 TRBD1 TRBV27 ASSFSARGRGANVLT